The present entry profiles one TCR beta chain with its context. Its recognized antigen is unknown. No much larger clone exists at a distance of one base, and base qualities are not known. This same CDR3 is encoded by further DNA sequences in the sample. The data are from a study of shared clonotypes between healthy human individuals (dated by TCRdb to 2020 to 2021). In terms of the full investigation: The cohort comprised a couple of women and a few men aged 18 to 49 years. Between about 0.85 and 9.5 billion PBMCs per donor were obtained by leukapheresis. The study deeply sequenced blood TCR repertoires of five healthy adults to estimate repertoire size and the extent of clonotype sharing between individuals. Different laboratories and diverse techniques were used to prepare libraries and sequence TCR repertoires, to increase sequencing depth and limit assay-specific biases. For each donor, three plates each were used for CD4 naive and CD4 memory, two plates were used for CD8 naive, and one plate was used for CD8 memory. What the study reported, not specific to this receptor: Rarefaction of sorted-subset datasets indicated incomplete sequencing despite the large sequencing depth. Sampling was limited to blood, and TCR repertoires in tissue likely differ from TCR repertoires in blood. Sharing across several donors was observed for 5% to 6.5% of naive CD4, 3.5% of naive CD8, over 2% of memory CD4, and roughly 0.4% of memory CD8 clonotypes. Estimated clonotype richness was generally larger for naive than for memory subsets. Pairwise subsampling indicated that sequencing depth was expected to affect the degree of clonotype sharing among donors. Compared with non-shared clonotypes, the clonotypes found in all four sorted-subset donors had higher generation probabilities. Because the study included only a small number of donors, the genetic and exposure-history diversity represented was limited.

Using the deep immunoSEQ assay, TCR CDR3 regions were amplified from genomic DNA by multiplex PCR. Genomic DNA extracted from each cell subset was distributed evenly over all wells of several immunoSEQ 96-well plates, and each plate served as one replicate. For sorted subsets, roughly 200 ng of genomic DNA, equivalent to 30,000 or so T cell genomes, went into each replicate PCR. Purified libraries were quantified with a Qubit 3.0 fluorometer, sized on a Bioanalyzer 2100, and re-quantified with the KAPA Library Quantification kit. Every immunoSEQ 96-well plate was sequenced on a dedicated single-read 150-cycle Illumina NextSeq 550 flow cell. As for the original processing: Because the immunoSEQ output included only junctional sequences and no quality scores, the filtering could not be the same as the filtering used for full-length reads. Sequences were annotated with PyIR, a Python wrapper for IgBLAST v1.9, using IMGT germline references to assign V/J genes and CDR3. Reads with weak V/J assignments (E-value above 1e-6), missing CDR3, stop codons, out-of-frame junctions, or ambiguous translated residues were removed. A V3J clonotype was defined by an identical inferred V gene, J gene, and CDR3 amino acid sequence. The percentage overlap between two repertoires was calculated by dividing the number of shared unique clonotypes by the size of the smaller repertoire. Richness of each repertoire was evaluated using RTK rarefaction, the Chao1 estimator, and Recon v2.1 estimates of unobserved clonotypes. OLGA was used to compute generation probabilities for all TCRbeta clonotypes that the gDNA method yielded from several donors. TCRdb re-hosts the immuneACCESS table, in-frame sequences only. Its copies lack some clones; in the studies checked, an unresolved V gene accounts for under half of them, and the cause for the rest is not known. That table gives V, J and clone size, and the DNA gave D and trimming. The sample table contains approximately 2,300,000 clones; only one count was recorded for roughly 90% of them. The ten most abundant clones make up approximately 0.41% of the sample.

Donors were healthy HIV-negative adults with no recently reported acute infections or vaccinations. Only Caucasian adults living in Nashville, Tennessee, USA were represented among the donors. CD4+ T cells were enriched through magnetic negative selection, after which naive cells were positively selected on CD45RA and the remaining negative fraction served as the memory subset. After blood collection by leukapheresis, PBMCs were isolated using Ficoll-Histopaque density gradient centrifugation and then cryopreserved in the vapor phase of liquid nitrogen. Analytical flow cytometry was used to check the purity and quantity of every magnetically sorted T cell population. Genomic DNA was isolated from each sorted fraction and quantified by UV absorbance on a Nanodrop 2000c. V is cut back by 0 bases and J by 2 bases, with 2 bases in the junction unmatched. Including cysteine and phenylalanine, the CDR3 has 16 amino acids. Solely the CDR3 DNA is kept, with 48 bases framed from the first base. The germline V gene specifies SGHRS as CDR1 and YFSETQ as CDR2.

This receptor was identified in a man aged 18 to 30 in good health. Some clones in this sample may be carry-over from other donors' samples. Input material: naive CD4+ T cells from PBMCs. This sample's cell subset or site label indicates: CD45RA+ positively selected. This receptor chain uses TRBV5-1 and TRBJ2-1; 10 bases in the middle match TRBD2. The bases are TGCGCCAGCAGCTTGGGGCTAGCGGGGGCCTACAATGAGCAGTTCTTC. Its protein reads: CASSLGLAGAYNEQFF. The entire variable domain, with the stretches around the CDR3 drawn from the reference TRBV5-1 and TRBJ2-1 proteins, is KAGVTQTPRYLIKTRGQQVTLSCSPISGHRSVSWYQQTPGQGLQFLFEYFSETQRNKGNFPGRFSGRQFSNSRSEMNVSTLELGDSALYLCASSLGLAGAYNEQFFGPGTRLTVL.